This T cell receptor beta chain derives from a study of blood T cells in healthy people across ages. Isolated PBMCs totaled at least 6 million in each sample. Whole-study results and caveats: TCR beta diversity, measured per million T cells, fell in a roughly linear way with age. The percentage of naive T cells correlated strongly with TCR beta diversity. Estimated diversity across one million T cells was deemed an underestimate.

The sample holds one count of this clonotype. Its antigen is undetermined. With a J-beta primer mix and a sample-barcoded 5' primer, a second PCR ran roughly 6 to 11 cycles. TCRdb re-derived calls from the 5' RACE reads in MiXCR, one entry per CDR3 protein. Among some 1.1 million distinct CDR3 sequences listed, about two fifths were seen once. This TCR came from a man in his late teens or twenties in good health. Material: blood.

CDR3 DNA: TGTGCCAGCAGCGCGACAGGGGCCATGAATCAGCCCCAGCATTTT. Encoded protein: CASSATGAMNQPQHF. The J gene is TRBJ1-5, the V gene TRBV9; 8 bases match TRBD1. Germline loops: CDR1 SGDLS, CDR2 YYNGEE. V was clipped by 3 bases and J by 4 bases; unmatched bases: 6. The CDR3 sequence is 15 residues long.